These 21 T cell receptor beta chains were sequenced from one sample in a study of blood T cell repertoires in COVID-19. Method: immunoSEQ multiplex PCR; TCRdb's copy keeps in-frame clones and lacks some. There are about 130,000 clones in the sample; roughly 90% occur only once, and 2% to 2.5% lies in the top ten. Specimen: peripheral blood. The source of these receptors is a man between 65 and 79 years old with active COVID-19.

The rearrangement uses TRBV28 and TRBJ1-2; possible D gene TRBD1, 6 bases. CDR3 length equals 14 residues. Trimming shortened V by 4 bases and J by 6 bases, and 15 bases separated the two germline ends. Germline V gene data show CDR1 as MDHEN and CDR2 as SYDVKM. This CDR3 is CASSSPKYRDGYTF. The CDR3 DNA reads as TGTGCCAGCAGTTCTCCCAAATACAGGGATGGCTACACCTTC.

V and J are TRBV21-1 and TRBJ2-2; the table's D call, TRBD1, was not checked against the DNA. TRBV21-1 is a pseudogene. The length of the CDR3 is 15 residues. Here the CDR3 reads CASSTRTGRAGELFF. CDR3 nucleotide sequence: TGTGCCAGCAGCACCCGGACAGGTCGGGCCGGGGAGCTGTTTTTT.

This chain connects TRBV10-3 to TRBJ1-6; D gene unclear. Trimming pared 0 bases from V and 2 bases from J, leaving 14 bases between. The CDR3 contains 18 residues. Germline assignment: CDR1 ENHRY and CDR2 SYGVKD. The CDR3 nucleotides are TGTGCCATCAGTGAGTCGAACCTCCGGTTGGCCTATAATTCACCCCTCCACTTT. This codes for CAISESNLRLAYNSPLHF.

The chain employs TRBV3-1 (or the pseudogene TRBV3-2) and TRBJ1-6; maybe TRBD1 (5 bases). Trimming left V 0 bases short and J 7 bases short, with 16 bases between. The CDR3 consists of 17 residues. Germline CDR1 reads LGHDT; CDR2 reads YNNKEL (reference sequence). The CDR3 DNA sequence: TGTGCCAGCAGCCAAGATTGGGGGGGGGAATTGAATTCACCCCTCCACTTT. Translation gives CASSQDWGGELNSPLHF.

The CDR3 region is CASSTRQWQTQYF. In DNA, the CDR3 is TGTGCCAGCAGCACCCGACAGTGGCAGACCCAGTACTTC. The V gene is TRBV3-1 (or the pseudogene TRBV3-2), the J gene TRBJ2-5; possibly TRBD1 for D (5 bases). Trimming removed 5 bases at V and 6 bases at J, with 13 bases between. Germline CDR1 is LGHDT and CDR2 is YNNKEL (reference sequence). The CDR3 length is 13 residues.

CDR3 in DNA: TGCGCCAGCAGCGGACTTTATAGCTCCTACGAGCAGTACTTC. Protein product: CASSGLYSSYEQYF. The chain employs TRBV5-1 and TRBJ2-7; possible D gene TRBD2, 5 bases. Trimming pared 4 bases from V and 0 bases from J, leaving 11 bases between. The CDR3 consists of 14 residues. The germline V gene has CDR1 SGHRS and CDR2 YFSETQ.

The genes are TRBV5-1 and TRBJ2-7; TRBD2 matches 8 bases. Trimming cost V 0 bases and J 6 bases; bases outside gene matches: 5. There are 14 residues in the CDR3. The germline CDR1 and CDR2 sequences are SGHRS and YFSETQ. The CDR3 DNA follows: TGCGCCAGCAGCTTGGAGGCGGGAGGCCCCGAGCAGTACTTC. It is translated as CASSLEAGGPEQYF.

This clone was detected only once. This sequence joins TRBV6-1 and TRBJ1-2, with a weak D call TRBD1 (5 bases). This CDR3 is 14 amino acids long. V lost 1 base and J 8 bases, leaving 14 bases between the germline ends. Germline CDR1 reads MNHNS; CDR2 reads SASEGT. The CDR3 DNA sequence: TGTGCCAGCAGTGAAGGGATGGGGGGTTGGGGCTACACCTTC. Its protein product is CASSEGMGGWGYTF.

The rearrangement joins TRBV5-4 to TRBJ2-1; TRBD2 might be the D (5 bases). V was trimmed by 4 bases and J by 1 base, leaving 15 bases between them. CDR1 SGHNT and CDR2 YYREEE come from the germline V gene (reference sequence). This CDR3 has 16 residues. CDR3 sequence reads: CASSAGSGKSYNEQFF. The CDR3 bases are TGTGCCAGCAGCGCCGGGTCCGGGAAGTCCTACAATGAGCAGTTCTTC. The variable domain in full, completed from reference TRBV5-4 and TRBJ2-1, reads ETGVTQSPTHLIKTRGQQVTLRCSSQSGHNTVSWYQQALGQGPQFIFQYYREEENGRGNFPPRFSGLQFPNYSSELNVNALELDDSALYLCASSAGSGKSYNEQFFGPGTRLTVL.

The chain is built from TRBV7-2 and TRBJ2-4; 7 nucleotides line up with TRBD2. Trimming cost V 0 bases and J 9 bases; bases outside gene matches: 5. Germline V gene data show CDR1 as SGHTA and CDR2 as FQGNSA. The length of the CDR3 is 14 residues. The CDR3 sequence is CASSLAGGRGIQYF. CDR3 coding DNA: TGTGCCAGCAGCTTAGCGGGAGGGCGGGGCATTCAGTACTTC.

The rearrangement joins TRBV7-3 to TRBJ2-3; D call uncertain. CDR1 is SGHTA, CDR2 FQGTGA, per germline. The CDR3 covers 14 residues. V gave up 3 bases and J gave up 0 bases, with 7 bases separating them. The CDR3 coding sequence is TGTGCCAGCAGCTTTGGCCCTAGCACAGATACGCAGTATTTT. Translating gives CASSFGPSTDTQYF.

The rearrangement uses TRBV7-9 and TRBJ1-2; D is unclear. CDR3 size: 13 residues. Per the germline V gene, CDR1 is SEHNR and CDR2 is FQNEAQ (reference sequence). Trimming removed 1 base at V and 4 bases at J, with 7 bases between. CDR3 in amino acids: CASSLVLVYGYTF. The CDR3 DNA sequence: TGTGCCAGCAGCTTAGTTCTTGTCTATGGCTACACCTTC. The complete variable domain, with remaining parts taken from reference TRBV7-9 and TRBJ1-2, reads DTGVSQNPRHKITKRGQNVTFRCDPISEHNRLYWYRQTLGQGPEFLTYFQNEAQLEKSRLLSDRFSAERPKGSFSTLEIQRTEQGDSAMYLCASSLVLVYGYTFGSGTRLTVV.

This clone occurred once. The chain carries TRBV6-5 and TRBJ2-1; perhaps TRBD1 as D (6 bases). Trimming removed 4 bases at V and 7 bases at J, with 14 bases between. Germline values: CDR1 MNHEY, CDR2 SVGAGI. The CDR3 consists of 14 residues. The CDR3 DNA is TGTGCCAGCAGTTCAACAGGGTCTCGGAATGAGCAGTTCTTC. Its translation: CASSSTGSRNEQFF.

This rearrangement joins TRBV9 to TRBJ2-1; D gene unclear. V dropped 0 bases and J dropped 5 bases, with 3 bases sitting between them. In germline, CDR1 is SGDLS, CDR2 YYNGEE. The length of the CDR3 is 12 residues. DNA of the CDR3: TGTGCCAGCAGCGTAGGGCACAATGAGCAGTTCTTC. Translated: CASSVGHNEQFF.

The CDR3 sequence: CASSLGLGYNEQFF. In DNA form, the CDR3 reads TGTGCCAGCAGCTTGGGACTAGGCTACAATGAGCAGTTCTTC. This chain uses TRBV7-2 with TRBJ2-1; 8 bases agree with TRBD2. The V segment lost 3 bases and the J segment 3 bases; nucleotides outside the gene matches: 1. CDR1 SGHTA and CDR2 FQGNSA come from the germline V gene. The CDR3 sequence is 14 residues long.

This chain connects TRBV5-1 to TRBJ2-3; D possibly corresponds to TRBD2 (5 bases). CDR3 length: 14 amino acids. V gave up 9 bases and J gave up 2 bases, with 16 bases separating them. The germline V gene has CDR1 SGHRS and CDR2 YFSETQ. CDR3 DNA: TGCGCCACTGCATCCGGGAAACCCACAGATACGCAGTATTTT. Its protein is CATASGKPTDTQYF.

The chain couples TRBV10-3 to TRBJ2-5; no definite D call. The V gene lost 4 bases and the J gene lost 4 bases, with 10 bases spanning the gap. This CDR3 comprises 13 residues. The germline V gene has CDR1 ENHRY and CDR2 SYGVKD. The CDR3 sequence is CAISGQARETQYF. CDR3 sequence (DNA): TGTGCCATCAGTGGTCAGGCCCGAGAGACCCAGTACTTC.

About this clone itself: Additional DNA sequences in this sample encode the identical CDR3. V is TRBV7-2 and J is TRBJ2-3; TRBD2 matches at 9 bases. The CDR3 sequence is 15 residues long. With V trimmed by 5 bases and J by 1 base, 4 bases remained unmatched. Germline V gene data show CDR1 as SGHTA and CDR2 as FQGNSA. CDR3: CASSPWTSGTDTQYF. CDR3 in DNA: TGTGCCAGCAGCCCTTGGACTAGCGGCACAGATACGCAGTATTTT.

The chain uses TRBV5-4 and TRBJ2-4, with D tentatively TRBD1 (6 bases). This CDR3 region has 16 residues. V lost 4 bases and J lost 1, with 15 bases in between. The germline V gene has CDR1 SGHNT and CDR2 YYREEE (reference sequence). CDR3: CASSPDRPGAKNIQYF. CDR3 nucleotides: TGTGCCAGCAGCCCAGACAGGCCCGGGGCCAAAAACATTCAGTACTTC.

The chain links TRBV6-6 to TRBJ1-2; the D is unclear. The V gene lost 6 bases and the J gene lost 4 bases, with 12 bases spanning the gap. CDR1 and CDR2 (germline): MNHNY, SVGAGI (reference sequence). The CDR3 is 13 amino acids. CDR3 loop: CASSPGGGYGYTF. The CDR3 DNA is TGTGCCAGCAGCCCCGGTGGTGGCTATGGCTACACCTTC.

In this sample, this clone turned up a few times. CDR3: CASSHPAGGLGSYEQYF. The CDR3 DNA reads TGTGCCAGCAGCCACCCGGCGGGGGGCCTAGGTTCCTACGAGCAGTACTTC. The J gene is TRBJ2-7, the V gene TRBV4-2; 8 nucleotides agree with TRBD2. This CDR3 region has 17 residues. In germline, CDR1 is LGHNA, CDR2 YNFKEQ. V was pared by 3 bases and J by 1 base, with 11 bases of the junction left unmatched.